This is a list of T cell receptor beta chains from one sample in a study of cytomegalovirus exposure and HLA in healthy donors. Assay used: immunoSEQ multiplex PCR; TCRdb lists only in-frame clones, some missing. The sample holds 150,000 to 200,000 clones; roughly 85% are singletons and the top ten take approximately 8.5%. Sequenced sample: PBMCs. The receptors were sampled from a man between 18 and 35 years old in good health and CMV-seropositive. The conserved cysteine and the conserved F or W are not part of the CDR3 here. Clone size is stated in some rows and not others, as once, few, many or a class when expanded.

abundance: .; v_gene: TRBV2; j_gene: TRBJ1-5; CDR3aa: ASTQGFNQPQH
abundance: .; v_gene: TRBV4-3; j_gene: TRBJ2-3; CDR3aa: ASSQDVWNSGAIDTQY
abundance: .; v_gene: TRBV7-8; j_gene: .; CDR3aa: ASSLLGAVTPEQY
abundance: .; v_gene: TRBV12-5; j_gene: TRBJ2-2; CDR3aa: ASRPPNRGTGELF
abundance: .; v_gene: TRBV16; j_gene: TRBJ1-6; CDR3aa: ASSQSIGTGTSYNSPLH
abundance: .; v_gene: TRBV19; j_gene: TRBJ1-1; CDR3aa: ASSIDHTVVHF
abundance: .; v_gene: TRBV7-7; j_gene: TRBJ2-3; CDR3aa: ASSLAESSTDTQY
abundance: .; v_gene: TRBV6-5; j_gene: TRBJ2-7; CDR3aa: ASLKGQSREQY
abundance: once; v_gene: TRBV2; j_gene: TRBJ2-5; CDR3aa: ASSDEETQY
abundance: .; v_gene: TRBV7-9; j_gene: TRBJ2-5; CDR3aa: ASSGSSGYQETQY